This record concerns one T cell receptor beta chain sequence. The data were taken from a study of T-cell memory formation after mild COVID-19. Deletions cut 5 bases from V and 3 bases from J, with 8 bases between. CDR1 and CDR2 from the germline V gene are MNHEY and SVGEGT. The CDR3 is made up of 13 amino acids. TCRdb ran MiXCR on the 5' RACE reads and lists one entry per CDR3 protein. The sample includes approximately 500,000 distinct CDR3 sequences, approximately 23% seen only once; the top ten take around 12%. The sequence was obtained from an adult woman who had mild COVID-19 (a few samples of this study predate the infection). Cell type and time point are not known. The material sequenced was PBMCs or a T cell subset sorted from them (not recorded which). The rearrangement uses TRBV6-2 or TRBV6-3 and TRBJ2-1, with a tentative D call TRBD1 (6 bases). The CDR3 loop is CASSKGGYNEQFF. The CDR3 nucleotides are TGTGCCAGCAGTAAAGGGGGCTACAATGAGCAGTTCTTC.